This TCR beta chain was sequenced for a study of radiation and T cells in renal cell carcinoma. Study results and limitations: In blood, top tumor clones expanded by 2 weeks, shrinking by 4.

Details on this clone: Its antigen remains unknown.

Method: immunoSEQ multiplex PCR; TCRdb's copy keeps in-frame clones and lacks some. The sample yields some 150,000 clones, approximately 86% seen once. As to time point: blood 4 weeks post-SBRT, at nephrectomy. Treatment defined: 15 Gy SBRT to primary tumor, nephrectomy 4 weeks later. Nephrectomy followed 15 Gy stereotactic body radiation by 4 weeks. This renal cell carcinoma was of the clear cell type. The CDR3 spans 14 residues. Germline V gene data show CDR1 as SGHTA and CDR2 as FQGNSA. V was pared by 5 bases and J by 6 bases, with 16 bases between. The TCR comes from a woman in her forties or fifties with renal cell carcinoma. The source was blood, collected from a patient whose treatment included radiotherapy and nephrectomy. The J gene is TRBJ1-2, the V gene TRBV7-2; D is ambiguous. CDR3 sequence (DNA): TGTGCCAGCAGCCCCGAAAGTACGTCCGATGGCTACACCTTC. It specifies CASSPESTSDGYTF.